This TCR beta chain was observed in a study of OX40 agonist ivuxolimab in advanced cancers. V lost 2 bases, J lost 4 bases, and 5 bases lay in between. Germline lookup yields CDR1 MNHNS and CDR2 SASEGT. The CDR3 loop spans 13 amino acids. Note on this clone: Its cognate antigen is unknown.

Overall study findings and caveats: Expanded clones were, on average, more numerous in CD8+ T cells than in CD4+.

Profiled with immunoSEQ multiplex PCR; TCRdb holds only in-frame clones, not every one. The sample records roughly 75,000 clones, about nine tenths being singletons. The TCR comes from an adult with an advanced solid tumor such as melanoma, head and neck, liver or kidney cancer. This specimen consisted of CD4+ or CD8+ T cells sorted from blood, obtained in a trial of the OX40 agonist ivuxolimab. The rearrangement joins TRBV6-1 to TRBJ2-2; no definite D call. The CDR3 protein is CASSETSTGELFF. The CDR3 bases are TGTGCCAGCAGTGAAACCTCCACCGGGGAGCTGTTTTTT.